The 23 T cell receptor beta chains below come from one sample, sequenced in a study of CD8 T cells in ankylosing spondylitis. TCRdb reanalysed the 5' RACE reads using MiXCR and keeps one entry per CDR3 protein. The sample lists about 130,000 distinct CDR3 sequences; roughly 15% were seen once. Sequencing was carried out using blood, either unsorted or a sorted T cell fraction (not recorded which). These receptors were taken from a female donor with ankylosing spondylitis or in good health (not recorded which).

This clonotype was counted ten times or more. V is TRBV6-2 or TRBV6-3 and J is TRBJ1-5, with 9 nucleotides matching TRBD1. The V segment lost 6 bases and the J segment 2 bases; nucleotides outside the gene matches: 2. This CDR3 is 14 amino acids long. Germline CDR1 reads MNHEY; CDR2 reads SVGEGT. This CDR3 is CASRTGGGNQPQHF. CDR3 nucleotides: TGTGCCAGCAGAACAGGGGGCGGCAATCAGCCCCAGCATTTT.

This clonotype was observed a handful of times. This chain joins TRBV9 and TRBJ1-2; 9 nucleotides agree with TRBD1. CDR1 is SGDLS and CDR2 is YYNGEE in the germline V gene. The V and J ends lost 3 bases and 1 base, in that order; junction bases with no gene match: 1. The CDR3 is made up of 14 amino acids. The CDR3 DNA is TGTGCCAGCAGCGCGGGACAGGGTAACTATGGCTACACCTTC. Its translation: CASSAGQGNYGYTF.

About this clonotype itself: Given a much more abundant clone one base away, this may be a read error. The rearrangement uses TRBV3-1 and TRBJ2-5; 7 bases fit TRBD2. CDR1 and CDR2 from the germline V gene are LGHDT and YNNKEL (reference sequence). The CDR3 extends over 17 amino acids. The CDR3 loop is CTSSQDLAGRARETQYF. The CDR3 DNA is TGTACCAGCAGCCAAGATCTTGCGGGGAGGGCCCGAGAGACCCAGTACTTC.

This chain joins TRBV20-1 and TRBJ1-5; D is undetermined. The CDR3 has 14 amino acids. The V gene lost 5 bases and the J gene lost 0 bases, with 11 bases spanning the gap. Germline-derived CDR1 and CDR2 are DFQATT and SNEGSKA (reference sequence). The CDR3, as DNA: TGCAGTGCTTTGAGACGGTCTAGCAATCAGCCCCAGCATTTT. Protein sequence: CSALRRSSNQPQHF.

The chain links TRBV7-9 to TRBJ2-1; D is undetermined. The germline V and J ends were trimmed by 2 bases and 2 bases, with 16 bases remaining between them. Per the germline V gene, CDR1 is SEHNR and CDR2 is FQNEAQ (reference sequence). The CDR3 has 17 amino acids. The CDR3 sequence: CASSLTLNTGTYNEQFF. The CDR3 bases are TGTGCCAGCAGCTTAACCCTGAACACGGGCACCTACAATGAGCAGTTCTTC. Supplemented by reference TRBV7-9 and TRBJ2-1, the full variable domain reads DTGVSQNPRHKITKRGQNVTFRCDPISEHNRLYWYRQTLGQGPEFLTYFQNEAQLEKSRLLSDRFSAERPKGSFSTLEIQRTEQGDSAMYLCASSLTLNTGTYNEQFFGPGTRLTVL.

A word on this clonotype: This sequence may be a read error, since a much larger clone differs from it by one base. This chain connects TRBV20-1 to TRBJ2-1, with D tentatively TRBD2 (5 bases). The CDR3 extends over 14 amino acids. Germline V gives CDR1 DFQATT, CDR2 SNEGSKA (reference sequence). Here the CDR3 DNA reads TGCAGTACTAGGAATCCCCGTTCCTACAATGAGCAGTTCTTC. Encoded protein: CSTRNPRSYNEQFF.

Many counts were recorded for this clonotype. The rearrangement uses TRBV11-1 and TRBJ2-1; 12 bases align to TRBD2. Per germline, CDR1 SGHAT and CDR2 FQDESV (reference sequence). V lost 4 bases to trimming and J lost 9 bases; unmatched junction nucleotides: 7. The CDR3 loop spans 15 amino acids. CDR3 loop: CASSYGLAGQGEQFF. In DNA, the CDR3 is TGTGCCAGCAGCTACGGACTAGCGGGACAGGGTGAGCAGTTCTTC.

The CDR3 region is CASSYSIPSNQPQHF. DNA of the CDR3: TGTGCCAGCAGTTACTCGATTCCTAGCAATCAGCCCCAGCATTTT. The chain carries TRBV6-5 and TRBJ1-5; D gene ambiguous. The V gene's germline CDR1 is MNHEY and CDR2 SVGAGI. The CDR3 is made up of 15 amino acids. Trimming left V 0 bases short and J 0 bases short, with 6 bases between.

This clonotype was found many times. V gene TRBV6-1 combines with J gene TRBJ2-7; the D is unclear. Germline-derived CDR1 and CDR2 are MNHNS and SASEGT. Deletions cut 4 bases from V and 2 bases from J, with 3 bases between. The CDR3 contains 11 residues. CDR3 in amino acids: CASSAAYEQYF. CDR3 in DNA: TGTGCCAGCAGTGCGGCCTACGAGCAGTACTTC.

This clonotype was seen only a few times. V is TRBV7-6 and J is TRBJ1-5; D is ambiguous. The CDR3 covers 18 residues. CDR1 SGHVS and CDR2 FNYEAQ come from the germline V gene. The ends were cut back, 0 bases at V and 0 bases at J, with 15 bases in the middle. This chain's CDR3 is CASSLAASAATSNQPQHF. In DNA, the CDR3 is TGTGCCAGCAGCTTAGCGGCTTCGGCAGCTACTAGCAATCAGCCCCAGCATTTT.

The CDR3 sequence is CASSLRGNEQFF. DNA for the CDR3: TGTGCCAGCAGCCTAAGGGGTAATGAGCAGTTCTTC. This rearrangement joins TRBV6-5 to TRBJ2-1; maybe TRBD1 (5 bases). This CDR3 has 12 residues. The V end lost 6 bases, the J end lost 7 bases, and 10 bases lay between the germline ends. The germline CDR1 and CDR2 sequences are MNHEY and SVGAGI.

The CDR3 loop is CASSFMSSSTDTQYF. The CDR3 coding sequence is TGTGCCAGCAGTTTTATGTCTAGTAGCACAGATACGCAGTATTTT. The genes are TRBV12-3 or TRBV12-4 and TRBJ2-3; D not certain. The CDR3 is 15 amino acids. Trimming pared 3 bases from V and 0 bases from J, leaving 10 bases between.

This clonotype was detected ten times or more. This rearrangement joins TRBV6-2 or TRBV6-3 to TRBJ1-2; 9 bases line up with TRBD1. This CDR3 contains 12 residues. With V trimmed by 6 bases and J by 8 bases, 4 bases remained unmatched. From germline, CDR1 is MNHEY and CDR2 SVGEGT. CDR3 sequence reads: CASRTGGGGYTF. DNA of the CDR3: TGTGCCAGCAGAACAGGGGGCGGAGGCTACACCTTC.

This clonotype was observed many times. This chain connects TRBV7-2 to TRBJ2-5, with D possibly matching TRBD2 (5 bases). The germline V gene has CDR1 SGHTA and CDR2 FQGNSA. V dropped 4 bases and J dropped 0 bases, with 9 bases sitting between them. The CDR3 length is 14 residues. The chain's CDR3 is CASSSGVYQETQYF. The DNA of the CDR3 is TGTGCCAGCAGCTCCGGGGTGTACCAAGAGACCCAGTACTTC.

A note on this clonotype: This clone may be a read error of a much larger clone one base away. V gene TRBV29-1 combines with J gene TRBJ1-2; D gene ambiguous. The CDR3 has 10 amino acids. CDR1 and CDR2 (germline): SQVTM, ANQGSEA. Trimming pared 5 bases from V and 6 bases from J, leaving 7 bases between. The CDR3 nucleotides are TGCAGCGTTTCCGGGCATGGCTACACCTTC. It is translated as CSVSGHGYTF.

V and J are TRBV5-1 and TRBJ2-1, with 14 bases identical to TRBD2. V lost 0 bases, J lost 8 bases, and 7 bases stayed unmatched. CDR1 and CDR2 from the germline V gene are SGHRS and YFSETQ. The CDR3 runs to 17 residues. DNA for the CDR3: TGCGCCAGCAGCTTGGAAAGGACTAGCGGGGGGCTGGATGAGCAGTTCTTC. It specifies CASSLERTSGGLDEQFF.

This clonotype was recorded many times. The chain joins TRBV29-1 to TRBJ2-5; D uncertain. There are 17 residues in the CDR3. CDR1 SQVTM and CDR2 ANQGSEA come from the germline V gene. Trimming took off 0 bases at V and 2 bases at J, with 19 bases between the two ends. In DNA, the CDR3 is TGCAGCGTTGAAGACCCGACCTATTCCCTGCGACAAGAGACCCAGTACTTC. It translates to CSVEDPTYSLRQETQYF.

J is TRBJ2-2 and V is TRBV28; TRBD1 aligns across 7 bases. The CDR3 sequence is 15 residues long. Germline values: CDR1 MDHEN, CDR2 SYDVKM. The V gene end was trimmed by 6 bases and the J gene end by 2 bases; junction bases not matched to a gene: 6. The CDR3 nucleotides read TGTGCCAGCAGCCGGGGACAGAGAAACACCGGGGAGCTGTTTTTT. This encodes CASSRGQRNTGELFF.

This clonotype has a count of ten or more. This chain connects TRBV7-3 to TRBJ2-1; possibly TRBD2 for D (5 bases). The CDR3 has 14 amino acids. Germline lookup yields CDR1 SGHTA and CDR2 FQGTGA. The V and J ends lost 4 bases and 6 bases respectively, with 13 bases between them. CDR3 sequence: CASSSRESTNEQFF. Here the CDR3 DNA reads TGTGCCAGCAGCTCAAGGGAGTCCACCAATGAGCAGTTCTTC.

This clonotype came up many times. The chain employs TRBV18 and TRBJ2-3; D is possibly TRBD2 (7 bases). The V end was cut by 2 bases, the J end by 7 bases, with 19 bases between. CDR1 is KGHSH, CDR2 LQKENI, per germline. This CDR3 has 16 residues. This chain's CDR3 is CASSPLGTGGTNTQYF. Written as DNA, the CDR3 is TGTGCCAGCTCACCATTGGGAACGGGGGGCACGAATACGCAGTATTTT. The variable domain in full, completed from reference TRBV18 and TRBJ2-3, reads NAGVMQNPRHLVRRRGQEARLRCSPMKGHSHVYWYRQLPEEGLKFMVYLQKENIIDESGMPKERFSAEFPKEGPSILRIQQVVRGDSAAYFCASSPLGTGGTNTQYFGPGTRLTVL.

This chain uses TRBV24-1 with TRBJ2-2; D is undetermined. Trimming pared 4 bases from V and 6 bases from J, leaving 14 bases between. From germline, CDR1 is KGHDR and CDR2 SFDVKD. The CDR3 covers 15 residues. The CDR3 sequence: CATSDPDQPPGELFF. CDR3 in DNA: TGTGCCACCAGTGACCCGGACCAGCCACCCGGGGAGCTGTTTTTT.

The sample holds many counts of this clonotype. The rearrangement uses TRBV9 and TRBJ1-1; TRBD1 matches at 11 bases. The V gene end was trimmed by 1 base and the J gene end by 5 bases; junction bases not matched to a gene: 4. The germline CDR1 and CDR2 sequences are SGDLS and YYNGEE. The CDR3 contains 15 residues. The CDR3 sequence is CASSVRGQGDTEAFF. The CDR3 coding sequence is TGTGCCAGCAGCGTAAGGGGACAGGGGGATACTGAAGCTTTCTTT.

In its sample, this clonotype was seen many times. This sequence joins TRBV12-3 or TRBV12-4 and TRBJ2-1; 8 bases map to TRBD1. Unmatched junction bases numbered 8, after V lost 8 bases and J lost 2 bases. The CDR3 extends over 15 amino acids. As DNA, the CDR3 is TGTGCCAGCGATCACCCCAGGGGGCCCTACAATGAGCAGTTCTTC. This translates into CASDHPRGPYNEQFF.